This TCR beta chain was identified during a study of post-analysis software for immune sequencing data. Study conclusions and caveats: Patients used five TRBV segments, including TRBV5-6, TRBV5-1 and TRBV20-1, more often than controls.

Regarding this clonotype: Its antigen is unidentified.

cDNA libraries of TCR beta carried unique molecular identifiers. TCRdb used MiXCR to reprocess the PCR reads, holding one entry per CDR3 protein. The data hold over 700,000 distinct CDR3 sequences, with 30% observed a single time. Germline assignment: CDR1 SGHVS and CDR2 FQNEAQ. The CDR3 consists of 17 residues. V was cut by 3 bases and J by 8 bases, with 20 bases left in between. The TCR sequence derives from a girl aged 10 to 17 with multiple sclerosis. The rearrangement joins TRBV7-8 to TRBJ1-6; no clear D. The sequencing sample was made of blood. The CDR3 loop is CASSFFALGFRDSPLHF. In DNA form, the CDR3 reads TGTGCCAGCAGCTTCTTCGCGCTGGGATTCCGGGATTCACCCCTCCACTTT.